This T cell receptor beta chain was retrieved from a study of blood T cells in healthy people across ages. The use of a sample-barcoded 5' primer and a J-beta primer mix characterized a second PCR of roughly 6 to 11 cycles. In TCRdb, the 5' RACE reads were re-called with MiXCR into one record per CDR3 protein. The profile shows about 570,000 distinct CDR3 sequences, 25% to 30% of them singletons. CDR1 is SEHNR and CDR2 is FQNEAQ in the germline V gene (reference sequence). V dropped 6 bases and J dropped 8 bases, with 11 bases sitting between them. The CDR3 loop spans 12 amino acids. This clonotype showed up just a few times. What it recognizes is unknown. General study results and limits: Per million T cells, the diversity of TCR beta decreased roughly linearly as age advanced. Donor CMV status, an unknown factor, possibly confounded changes in expanded clonotypes.

Sequencing was performed on blood. The receptor was isolated from a woman in her sixties or seventies in good health. The rearrangement links TRBV7-9 to TRBJ2-4; TRBD2 is a possible D gene (6 bases). This CDR3 reads CASSRTGDIQYF. The CDR3 DNA sequence: TGTGCCAGCAGTCGTACGGGGGACATTCAGTACTTC.